These T cell receptor beta chains were read from a single sample in a study of shared clonotypes between healthy human individuals. Assay used: immunoSEQ multiplex PCR; TCRdb lists only in-frame clones, some missing. The table lists about 960,000 clones, around three quarters of them singletons. Sequenced input: memory CD4+ T cells sorted from blood. The receptors originated from a man between 18 and 29 years old in good health. The CDR3 runs from the conserved cysteine through the conserved F or W. A D gene is named only where the DNA matches it firmly.

j_call v_call d_call cdr3_length cdr3_aa
TRBJ1-1 TRBV5-1 NA 14 CASAKEAGSTEAFF
TRBJ2-2 TRBV7-8 NA 15 CASSLGITRPGELFF
TRBJ1-1 TRBV5-5 NA 13 CASSSTGSAEAFF
TRBJ1-5 TRBV19 NA 17 CATSPVTGNTFNQPQHF
TRBJ1-2 TRBV20-1 NA 11 CSAKYLKGYTF
TRBJ2-1 TRBV30 NA 12 CAWEKQGGVQFF
TRBJ2-7 TRBV10-3 NA 16 CAISRQRPGSSYEQYF
TRBJ1-3 TRBV7-2 TRBD1 15 CASSLVGTGKSAIYF
TRBJ2-5 TRBV11-3 NA 12 CASSNYEETQYF
TRBJ2-2 TRBV9 TRBD2 17 CASSEPATSGYTGELFF
TRBJ2-3 TRBV7-2 TRBD1 15 CASSLEARGSDTQYF
TRBJ1-6 TRBV28 NA 11 CASSGVSPLHF
TRBJ2-7 TRBV30 TRBD2 15 CAWSVLGLGDLEQYF
TRBJ2-7 TRBV28 TRBD1 15 CASLDRGTGGYEQYF
TRBJ2-3 TRBV5-4 TRBD2 14 CASSKAGGEDTQYF
TRBJ2-5 TRBV5-1 NA 15 CASSLGRGIQETQYF
TRBJ1-1 TRBV10-2 NA 13 CASSDYRYTEAFF